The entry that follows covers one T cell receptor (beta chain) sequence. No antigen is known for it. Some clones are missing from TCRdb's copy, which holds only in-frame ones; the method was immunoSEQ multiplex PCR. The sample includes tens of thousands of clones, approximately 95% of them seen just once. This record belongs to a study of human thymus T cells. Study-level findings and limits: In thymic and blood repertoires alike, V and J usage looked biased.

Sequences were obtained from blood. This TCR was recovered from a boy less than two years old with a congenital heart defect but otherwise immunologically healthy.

The CDR3 spells CASSLNQRGALNTGELFF. The CDR3 DNA reads as TGTGCCAGCAGCTTAAATCAGCGGGGGGCCCTCAACACCGGGGAGCTGTTTTTT. The chain is built from TRBV7-3 and TRBJ2-2, with TRBD2 matching over 9 bases. The CDR3 spans 18 residues. The junction had 8 bases not matched to a gene; V was cut back by 1 base and J by 2 bases. Germline CDR1 is SGHTA and CDR2 is FQGTGA.